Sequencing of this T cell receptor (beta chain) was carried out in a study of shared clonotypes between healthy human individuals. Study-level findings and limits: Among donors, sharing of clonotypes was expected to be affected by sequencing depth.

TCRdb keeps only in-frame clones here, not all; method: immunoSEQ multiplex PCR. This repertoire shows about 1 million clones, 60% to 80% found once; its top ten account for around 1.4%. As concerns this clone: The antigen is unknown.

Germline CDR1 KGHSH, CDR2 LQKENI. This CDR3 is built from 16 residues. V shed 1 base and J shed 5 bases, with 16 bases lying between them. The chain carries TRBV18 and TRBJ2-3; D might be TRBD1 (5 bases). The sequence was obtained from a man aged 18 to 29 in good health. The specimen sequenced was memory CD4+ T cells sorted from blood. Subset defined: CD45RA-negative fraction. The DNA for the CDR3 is TGTGCCAGCTCACCACGGCTGGCGCAGGGCCTAGATACGCAGTATTTT. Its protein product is CASSPRLAQGLDTQYF.